Listed here are 2 T cell receptor beta chains from one sample, sequenced in a study of shared clonotypes between healthy human individuals. Data came from immunoSEQ multiplex PCR; TCRdb stores just in-frame clones and leaves some out. The sample lists about 180,000 clones, over 85% occurring once. Sequencing used naive CD4+ T cells sorted from blood. Documented subset: CD45RA+ positively selected. The receptors here all came from a woman aged 25-40 years in good health.

The J gene is TRBJ2-7, the V gene TRBV4-2; possibly TRBD2 for D (6 bases). The CDR3 length is 15 residues. V was shortened by 1 base and J by 2 bases, with 12 bases between the two germline ends. Germline lookup yields CDR1 LGHNA and CDR2 YNFKEQ. Written as DNA, the CDR3 is TGTGCCAGCAGCCAAGGGTTAGCGGAAACCTACGAGCAGTACTTC. It encodes CASSQGLAETYEQYF.

The J gene is TRBJ1-3, the V gene TRBV19, with 7 bases fitting TRBD1. Trimming removed 5 bases from V and 4 bases from J; junction bases left unmatched: 2. The CDR3 has 13 amino acids. CDR1 and CDR2 from the germline V gene are LNHDA and SQIVND (reference sequence). The CDR3 nucleotides read TGTGCCAGTAGTCCGACAGGGGGAAACACCATATATTTT. Its translation: CASSPTGGNTIYF.